The 16 T cell receptor beta chains in this list originate from one sample, sequenced in a study of beta chain features in type 1 diabetes. Broader study findings: Significant though moderate, a shortening of TCRB CDR3s appeared in all four CD4+ subsets of Type 1 diabetes patients.

Their recognized antigens are unknown. The entirety of the isolated RNA underwent reverse transcription, so expressed TCRB transcripts were sequenced. Clones were read by immunoSEQ multiplex PCR, and TCRdb kept only the in-frame ones, dropping some. The table lists 200,000 to 250,000 clones, 11% to 15% of them singletons, with approximately 0.021% in the top ten. Sample: naive CD4+ T cells from blood. Receptor source: a man aged 25-45 years with type 1 diabetes.

The V and J genes are TRBV13 and TRBJ1-1, with D perhaps TRBD1 (6 bases). V lost 5 bases and J 1 base, leaving 14 bases between the germline ends. The CDR3 length is 15 residues. The V gene's germline CDR1 is PRHDT and CDR2 FYEKMQ (reference sequence). CDR3 nucleotides: TGTGCCAGCAGCCGTCGACAGGCCCAGAACACTGAAGCTTTCTTT. It encodes CASSRRQAQNTEAFF.

This clone turned up a few times. The genes are TRBV20-1 and TRBJ2-1; D is undetermined. CDR3 length: 11 residues. Trimming removed 8 bases from V and 7 bases from J, with 12 bases in between. The V gene's germline CDR1 is DFQATT and CDR2 SNEGSKA (reference sequence). CDR3 sequence: CSRLLANEQFF. CDR3 DNA sequence: TGCAGTCGATTGCTGGCTAATGAGCAGTTCTTC.

V gene TRBV25-1 combines with J gene TRBJ1-2; D call uncertain. The CDR3 has 12 amino acids. Germline lookup yields CDR1 MGHDK and CDR2 SYGVNS. V was trimmed by 3 bases and J by 5 bases, leaving 7 bases between them. CDR3 residues: CASSDTTYGYTF. CDR3 coding DNA: TGTGCCAGCAGTGACACAACGTATGGCTACACCTTC.

This clone was found a few times. The V gene is TRBV4-2, the J gene TRBJ1-5; D gene unclear. This CDR3 is built from 16 residues. The germline V and J ends were trimmed by 1 base and 2 bases, with 12 bases remaining between them. Germline CDR1 is LGHNA and CDR2 is YNFKEQ. The CDR3 nucleotides are TGTGCCAGCAGCCAAGTAATAAATAATCGCAATCAGCCCCAGCATTTT. The encoded protein is CASSQVINNRNQPQHF.

The chain recombines TRBV5-1 with TRBJ1-2; TRBD1 matches 8 bases. From germline, CDR1 is SGHRS and CDR2 YFSETQ. V gave up 2 bases and J gave up 4 bases; unmatched junction bases: 4. This CDR3 has 14 residues. Here the CDR3 reads CASSFGQGGYGYTF. The DNA for the CDR3 is TGCGCCAGCAGCTTTGGACAGGGCGGCTATGGCTACACCTTC.

The chain links TRBV10-2 to TRBJ2-7; D is undetermined. The length of the CDR3 is 13 residues. Germline values: CDR1 WSHSY, CDR2 SAAADI. V was trimmed by 0 bases and J by 1 base, leaving 4 bases between them. The CDR3 sequence: CASSESTSYEQYF. In DNA, the CDR3 is TGCGCCAGCAGTGAGTCAACATCCTACGAGCAGTACTTC.

The rearrangement links TRBV7-9 to TRBJ1-5, with 7 bases matching TRBD1. Germline V gene data show CDR1 as SEHNR and CDR2 as FQNEAQ (reference sequence). The trim removed 0 bases at V and 6 bases at J, leaving 5 bases unmatched. The CDR3 is made up of 15 amino acids. The CDR3 loop reads CASSLAGQPGQPQHF. The CDR3 DNA reads as TGTGCCAGCAGCTTAGCGGGACAGCCCGGTCAGCCCCAGCATTTT.

The rearrangement joins TRBV2 to TRBJ1-2, with D uncertain. Between the trimmed V and J ends, which lost 7 bases and 6 bases, there was a span of 15 bases. The CDR3 has 13 residues. Germline CDR1 SNHLY, CDR2 FYNNEI. CDR3 loop: CASNPEKTDGYTF. The CDR3 DNA reads TGTGCCAGCAATCCTGAGAAAACTGATGGCTACACCTTC.

V and J are TRBV5-1 and TRBJ2-1; possibly TRBD1 for D (6 bases). Germline-derived CDR1 and CDR2 are SGHRS and YFSETQ. This CDR3 is 16 amino acids long. Between the trimmed V and J ends, which lost 0 bases and 4 bases, there was a span of 14 bases. The CDR3 loop reads CASSLDGDTRYNEQFF. CDR3 nucleotide sequence: TGCGCCAGCAGCTTGGATGGGGACACCCGGTACAATGAGCAGTTCTTC.

The chain carries TRBV2 and TRBJ2-3; the match to TRBD2 covers 8 bases. The length of the CDR3 is 15 residues. J was trimmed by 2 bases and V by 4 bases; bases with no gene match: 5. CDR1 and CDR2 (germline): SNHLY, FYNNEI. CDR3 nucleotides: TGTGCCAGCAGTGTGGAACTAGCGGACACAGATACGCAGTATTTT. Its translation: CASSVELADTDTQYF.

This clone turned up a few times. The chain combines TRBV10-3 with TRBJ2-6; a possible D gene is TRBD1 (5 bases). CDR3 length equals 14 residues. Germline-derived CDR1 and CDR2 are ENHRY and SYGVKD. The V gene lost 6 bases and the J gene lost 4 bases, with 10 bases spanning the gap. DNA of the CDR3: TGTGCCATCAGCCTAGGGGCAGGGGCCAACGTCCTGACTTTC. Protein sequence: CAISLGAGANVLTF.

This clone was recorded a few times. CDR3 sequence: CASSLTGQGVRADTQYF. The CDR3, as DNA: TGTGCCAGCAGCTTGACCGGACAGGGGGTACGCGCAGATACGCAGTATTTT. The V gene is TRBV7-8, the J gene TRBJ2-3, with 10 bases aligning to TRBD1. With 3 bases clipped from V and 4 bases from J, the junction kept 10 bases outside the gene matches. The CDR3 extends over 17 amino acids. Per germline, CDR1 SGHVS and CDR2 FQNEAQ.

The chain employs TRBV5-1 and TRBJ1-5; 12 bases fit TRBD1. V gave up 0 bases and J gave up 2 bases; unmatched junction bases: 6. The CDR3 contains 18 residues. The germline V gene has CDR1 SGHRS and CDR2 YFSETQ. The CDR3 spells CASSLAGQGADGNQPQHF. The CDR3 region has the DNA TGCGCCAGCAGCTTGGCGGGACAGGGGGCTGACGGCAATCAGCCCCAGCATTTT.

The chain combines TRBV27 with TRBJ2-3; 8 nucleotides align to TRBD2. With V trimmed by 7 bases and J by 6 bases, 18 bases remained unmatched. CDR3 length: 17 amino acids. Germline V gives CDR1 MNHEY, CDR2 SMNVEV (reference sequence). CDR3 coding DNA: TGTGCCAGCACCTCCGGGGGCAATCGCGGGAGGCAGGATACGCAGTATTTT. It is translated as CASTSGGNRGRQDTQYF.

This clone was picked up a small number of times. The rearrangement joins TRBV6-5 to TRBJ2-3, with 12 bases fitting TRBD2. V dropped 5 bases and J dropped 4; count of bases not matched to a gene: 4. The CDR3 totals 15 residues. The germline V gene encodes CDR1 MNHEY and CDR2 SVGAGI. The CDR3 region is CASSRTSGVSDTQYF. CDR3 sequence (DNA): TGTGCCAGCAGTAGGACTAGCGGGGTTTCAGATACGCAGTATTTT.

A few counts support this clone. The V and J genes are TRBV29-1 and TRBJ2-1; TRBD1 might be the D (5 bases). Germline V gene data show CDR1 as SQVTM and CDR2 as ANQGSEA. The CDR3 has 14 amino acids. Trimming shortened V by 6 bases and J by 5 bases, and 17 bases separated the two germline ends. The CDR3 DNA is TGCAGCGTCGCCTCTCCAGGGTTCGACAATGAGCAGTTCTTC. This codes for CSVASPGFDNEQFF.